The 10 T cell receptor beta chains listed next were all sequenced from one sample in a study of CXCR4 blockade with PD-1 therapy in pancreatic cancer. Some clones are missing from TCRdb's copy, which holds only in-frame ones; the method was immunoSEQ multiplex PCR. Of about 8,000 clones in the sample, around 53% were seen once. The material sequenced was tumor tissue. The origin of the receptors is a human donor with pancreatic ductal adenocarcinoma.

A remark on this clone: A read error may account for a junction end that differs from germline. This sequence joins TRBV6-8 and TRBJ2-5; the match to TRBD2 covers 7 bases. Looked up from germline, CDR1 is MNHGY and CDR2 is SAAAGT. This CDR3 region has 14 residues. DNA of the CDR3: TGTGCCATCAGTGGTCTGGGGGGGTCGGAGACCCAGTACTTC. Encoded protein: CAISGLGGSETQYF.

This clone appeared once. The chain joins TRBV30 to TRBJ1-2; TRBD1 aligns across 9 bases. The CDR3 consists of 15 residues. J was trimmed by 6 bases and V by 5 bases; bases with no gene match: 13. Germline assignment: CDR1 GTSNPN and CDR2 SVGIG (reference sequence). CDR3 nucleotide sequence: TGTGCCTGGTATCGCGGGGGACAGGGAATTAATGGCTACACCTTC. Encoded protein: CAWYRGGQGINGYTF. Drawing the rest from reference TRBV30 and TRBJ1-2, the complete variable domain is SQTIHQWPATLVQPVGSPLSLECTVEGTSNPNLYWYRQAAGRGLQLLFYSVGIGQISSEVPQNLSASRPQDRQFILSSKKLLLSDSGFYLCAWYRGGQGINGYTFGSGTRLTVV.

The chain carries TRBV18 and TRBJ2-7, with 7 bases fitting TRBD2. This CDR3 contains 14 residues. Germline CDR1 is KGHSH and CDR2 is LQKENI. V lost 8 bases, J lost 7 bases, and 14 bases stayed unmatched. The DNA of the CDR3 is TGTGCCAGCCTGGGAGGGGCCTCTTTTTCAGAGCAGTACTTC. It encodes CASLGGASFSEQYF.

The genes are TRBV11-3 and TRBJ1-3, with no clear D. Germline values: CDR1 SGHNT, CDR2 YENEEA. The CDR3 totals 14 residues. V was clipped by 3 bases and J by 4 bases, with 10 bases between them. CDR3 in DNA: TGTGCCAGCAGCTTGCTGGGAGGGGGAAACACCATATATTTT. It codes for CASSLLGGGNTIYF.

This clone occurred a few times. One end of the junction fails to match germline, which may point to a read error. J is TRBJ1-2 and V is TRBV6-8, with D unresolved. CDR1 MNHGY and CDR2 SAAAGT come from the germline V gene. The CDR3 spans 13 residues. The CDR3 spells CASSDSGGYGYTF. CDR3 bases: TGTGCCAGCAGTGACTCGGGCGGCTATGGCTACACCTTC.

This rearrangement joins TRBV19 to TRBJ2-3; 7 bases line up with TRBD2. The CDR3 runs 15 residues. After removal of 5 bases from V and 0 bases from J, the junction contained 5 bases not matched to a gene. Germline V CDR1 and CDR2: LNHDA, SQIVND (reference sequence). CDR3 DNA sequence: TGTGCCAGTAGTGGGGGGGGACGCAGCACAGATACGCAGTATTTT. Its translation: CASSGGGRSTDTQYF.

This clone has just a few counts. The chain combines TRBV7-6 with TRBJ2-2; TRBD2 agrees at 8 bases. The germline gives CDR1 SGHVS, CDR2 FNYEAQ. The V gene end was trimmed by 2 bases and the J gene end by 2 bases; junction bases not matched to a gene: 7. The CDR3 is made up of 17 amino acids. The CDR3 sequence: CASSLSLAALNTGELFF. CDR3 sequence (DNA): TGTGCCAGCAGCTTATCACTAGCGGCCCTTAACACCGGGGAGCTGTTTTTT.

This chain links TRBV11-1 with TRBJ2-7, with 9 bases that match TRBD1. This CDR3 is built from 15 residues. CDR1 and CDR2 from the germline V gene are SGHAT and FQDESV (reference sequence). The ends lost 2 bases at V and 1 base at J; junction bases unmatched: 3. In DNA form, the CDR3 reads TGTGCCAGCAGCTTACGGACAGGGGCGTCCTACGAGCAGTACTTC. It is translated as CASSLRTGASYEQYF.

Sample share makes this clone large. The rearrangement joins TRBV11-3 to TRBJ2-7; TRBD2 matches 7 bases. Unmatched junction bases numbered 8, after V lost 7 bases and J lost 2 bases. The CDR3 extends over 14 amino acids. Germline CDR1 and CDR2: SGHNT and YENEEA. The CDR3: CASNLAGAPYEQYF. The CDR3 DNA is TGTGCCAGCAACTTGGCGGGAGCACCCTACGAGCAGTACTTC.

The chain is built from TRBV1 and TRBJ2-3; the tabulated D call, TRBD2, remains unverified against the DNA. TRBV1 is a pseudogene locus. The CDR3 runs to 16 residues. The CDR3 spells CASSQASGRGPDTQYF. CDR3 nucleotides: TGCGCCAGCAGCCAAGCTAGCGGGAGAGGGCCAGATACGCAGTATTTT.